Each of the 15 T cell receptor beta chains below was sequenced from the same sample in a study of CXCR3-negative and CXCR3-positive naive CD8 T cells (dated by TCRdb to about 2019). Data came from a NextSeq 550. The Human TCR Profiling Kit (MiLaboratory) was used to prepare UMI-labeled 5' RACE TRB cDNA libraries. Each CDR3 protein sequence appears as one entry after TCRdb reprocessed the reads, and no DNA is included. The table for this sample shows about 56,000 distinct CDR3 sequences. The top ten clones comprise 20% to 25% of the sample. The sample taken for sequencing was memory CD8+ T cells from blood. Per the publication, the cell subset or site label means: conventional CD8+ memory T cells (TMEM), sorted as controls. The receptors originated from a human donor in good health. Some clones in this sample may be carry-over from other donors' samples.

The chain has TRBV6-2 or TRBV6-3 and TRBJ2-3. The length of the CDR3 is 16 residues. Germline loops: CDR1 MNHEY, CDR2 SVGEGT. The CDR3 region is CASSYSPDTLADTQYF.

The chain joins TRBV29-1 to TRBJ2-1; TCRdb picks TRBD2, but there is no DNA to check that call. The CDR3 loop spans 15 amino acids. Germline V gene sequence: CDR1 SQVTM, CDR2 ANQGSEA. This chain's CDR3 is CSVEGEESSYNEQFF.

The chain couples TRBV7-9 to TRBJ2-7. The length of the CDR3 is 12 residues. Germline V gene sequence: CDR1 SEHNR, CDR2 FQNEAQ (reference sequence). The CDR3 is CASSSQITEQYF. Combining the CDR3 with reference TRBV7-9 and TRBJ2-7 gives the whole variable domain DTGVSQNPRHKITKRGQNVTFRCDPISEHNRLYWYRQTLGQGPEFLTYFQNEAQLEKSRLLSDRFSAERPKGSFSTLEIQRTEQGDSAMYLCASSSQITEQYFGPGTRLTVT.

V usage is TRBV4-2 and J usage is TRBJ2-7; TCRdb indicates TRBD2, and absent DNA this call remains unverified. The germline V gene has CDR1 LGHNA and CDR2 YNFKEQ. CDR3 length: 17 residues. This CDR3 is CASSQSLPDRGSYEQYF.

The V call is TRBV20-1, the J call TRBJ2-7; TCRdb selects TRBD2, and the lack of DNA leaves this call unchecked. In germline, CDR1 is DFQATT, CDR2 SNEGSKA (reference sequence). The CDR3 is made up of 13 amino acids. The CDR3 protein is CSARGREDHEQYF.

V is TRBV7-2 and J is TRBJ2-1; as DNA is missing, the TRBD1 call by TCRdb cannot be tested. The CDR3 has 15 residues. CDR1 and CDR2 (germline): SGHTA, FQGNSA. The CDR3 region is CASSPNSGFGNEQFF.

This chain links TRBV6-4 with TRBJ2-1; TCRdb's D call, TRBD2, is unchecked because there is no DNA. Germline CDR1 and CDR2: MRHNA and SNTAGT. The length of the CDR3 is 13 residues. The chain's CDR3 is CASSDGARNEQFF.

This chain joins TRBV12-3 or TRBV12-4 and TRBJ2-7; the D call of TRBD1 rests on TCRdb alone, since no DNA is present to check it. The CDR3 is 13 amino acids. CDR3 sequence: CASRDRENYEQYF.

This chain links TRBV15 with TRBJ2-7. CDR1 is LNHNV, CDR2 YYDKDF, per germline (reference sequence). The CDR3 contains 15 residues. The CDR3 sequence is CATSSESGSAYEQYF.

The chain carries TRBV4-3 and TRBJ2-2; there is no DNA to check the TCRdb D call of TRBD2. From germline, CDR1 is LGHNA and CDR2 YSLEER. This CDR3 is built from 15 residues. CDR3 protein: CASSQLAGGPGELFF.

The V and J genes are TRBV12-3 or TRBV12-4 and TRBJ2-2. CDR3 length: 15 amino acids. This chain's CDR3 is CASSYSGRNTGELFF.

The chain uses TRBV29-1 and TRBJ2-2; TCRdb picks TRBD1, but there is no DNA to check that call. The CDR3 length is 16 residues. Per germline, CDR1 SQVTM and CDR2 ANQGSEA. CDR3 region: CSVERDSGDDTGELFF.

The V call is TRBV29-1, the J call TRBJ2-1; lacking DNA, the TRBD1 call made by TCRdb goes unchecked. CDR1 is SQVTM, CDR2 ANQGSEA, per germline. This CDR3 region has 16 residues. The CDR3 sequence: CSVEFPGKGGYNEQFF.

The rearrangement uses TRBV12-3 or TRBV12-4 and TRBJ2-1; as DNA is missing, the TRBD1 call by TCRdb cannot be tested. The CDR3 is 15 amino acids. The CDR3 here is CASSLVDRRENEQFF.

The V and J genes are TRBV20-1 and TRBJ2-7; the D gene TCRdb calls, TRBD1, cannot be checked with no DNA. CDR3 length: 14 residues. Per germline, CDR1 DFQATT and CDR2 SNEGSKA (reference sequence). The CDR3: CSARGGDREDEQYF.